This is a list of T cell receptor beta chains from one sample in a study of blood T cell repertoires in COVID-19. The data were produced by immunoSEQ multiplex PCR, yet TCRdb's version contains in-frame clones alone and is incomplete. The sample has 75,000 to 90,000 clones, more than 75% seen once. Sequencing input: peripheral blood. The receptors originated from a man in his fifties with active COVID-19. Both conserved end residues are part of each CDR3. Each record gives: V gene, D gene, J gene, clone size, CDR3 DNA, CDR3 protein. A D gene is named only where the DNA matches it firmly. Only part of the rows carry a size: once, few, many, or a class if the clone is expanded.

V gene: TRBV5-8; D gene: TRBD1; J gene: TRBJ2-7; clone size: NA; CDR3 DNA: TGTGCCAGCAGCCGCCGGGACAGGGGGGGATACGAGCAGTACTTC; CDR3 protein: CASSRRDRGGYEQYF
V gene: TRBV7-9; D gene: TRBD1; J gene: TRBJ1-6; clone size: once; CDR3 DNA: TGTGCCAGCAGCTTCGTCGGGACAGGGGGGACAAGACACTTT; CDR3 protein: CASSFVGTGGTRHF
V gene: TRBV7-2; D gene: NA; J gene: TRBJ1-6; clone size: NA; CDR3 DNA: TGTGCCAGCAGCGTAAGCTGGAATTCACCCCTCCACTTT; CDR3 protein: CASSVSWNSPLHF
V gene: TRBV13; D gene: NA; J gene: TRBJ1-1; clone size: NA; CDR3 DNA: TGTGCCAGCAGCTCACCCCGGGTCGCCACTGAAGCTTTCTTT; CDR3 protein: CASSSPRVATEAFF
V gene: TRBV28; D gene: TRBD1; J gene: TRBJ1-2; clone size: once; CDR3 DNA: TGTGCCAGCAGTTTATTGGGGGGACAGGGAAACTATGGCTACACCTTC; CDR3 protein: CASSLLGGQGNYGYTF
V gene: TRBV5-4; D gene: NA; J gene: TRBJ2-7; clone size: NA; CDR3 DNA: TGTGCCAGCAGCTTTAGCGGCCGAACCTACGAGCAGTACTTC; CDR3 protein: CASSFSGRTYEQYF
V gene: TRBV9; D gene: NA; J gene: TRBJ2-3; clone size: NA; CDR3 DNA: TGTGCCAGCAGCGTAGCTGGTGCGCGCACAGATACGCAGTATTTT; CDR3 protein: CASSVAGARTDTQYF
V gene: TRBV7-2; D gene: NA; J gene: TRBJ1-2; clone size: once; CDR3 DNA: TGTGCCAGCAGCACCCGGGGGGGCGGGACCTATGGCTACACCTTC; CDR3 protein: CASSTRGGGTYGYTF
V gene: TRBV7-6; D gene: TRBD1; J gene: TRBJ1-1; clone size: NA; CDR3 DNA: TGTGCCAGCAGCTTTGACCGGGACAGGGGTGGGACTGAAGCTTTCTTT; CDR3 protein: CASSFDRDRGGTEAFF
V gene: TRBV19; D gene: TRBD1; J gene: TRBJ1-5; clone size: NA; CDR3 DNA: TGTGCCAGTAGTACCTCGGACAGGGTAAGGGGTCAGCCCCAGCATTTT; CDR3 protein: CASSTSDRVRGQPQHF
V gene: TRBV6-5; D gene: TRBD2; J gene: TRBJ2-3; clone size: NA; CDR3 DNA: TGTGCCAGCAGTTACTTCCCGGGGGGGCCACAGAATACGCAGTATTTT; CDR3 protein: CASSYFPGGPQNTQYF
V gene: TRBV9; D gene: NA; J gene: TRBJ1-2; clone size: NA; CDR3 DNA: TGTGCCAGCAGCGTTTCGGGGGGAGGCTACACCTTC; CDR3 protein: CASSVSGGGYTF
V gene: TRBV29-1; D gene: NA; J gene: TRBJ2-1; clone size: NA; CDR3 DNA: TGCAGCGTCGTGGAAGGGAGGGAGCAGTTCTTC; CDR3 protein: CSVVEGREQFF
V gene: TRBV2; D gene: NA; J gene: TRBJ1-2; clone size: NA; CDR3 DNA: TGTGCCGCAGGACAGAATGGCTACACCTTC; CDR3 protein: CAAGQNGYTF
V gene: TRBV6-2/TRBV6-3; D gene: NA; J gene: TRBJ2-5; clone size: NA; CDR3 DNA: TGTGCCAGCAGCCAACCCCGGGACTCCTACGCGGCCCAGTACTTC; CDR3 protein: CASSQPRDSYAAQYF
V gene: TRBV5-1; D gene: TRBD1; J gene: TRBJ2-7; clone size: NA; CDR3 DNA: TGCGCCAGCAGCTTGGCGGGACAGGGCTACGAGCAGTACTTC; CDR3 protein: CASSLAGQGYEQYF
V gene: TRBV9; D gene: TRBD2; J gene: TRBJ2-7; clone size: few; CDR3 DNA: TGTGCCAGCAGCGTAGTAGGCGGGAGGAGCGACGAGCAGTACTTC; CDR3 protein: CASSVVGGRSDEQYF
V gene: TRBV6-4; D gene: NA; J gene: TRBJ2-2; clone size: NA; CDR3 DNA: TGTGCCAGCAGTATTGACTTTTCCACCGGGGAGCTGTTTTTT; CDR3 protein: CASSIDFSTGELFF
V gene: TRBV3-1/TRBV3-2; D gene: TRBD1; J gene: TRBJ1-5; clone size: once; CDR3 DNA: TGTGCCAGCAGCCAAGGGGTACTAGGGGGCGGGAATCAGCCCCAGCATTTT; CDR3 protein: CASSQGVLGGGNQPQHF
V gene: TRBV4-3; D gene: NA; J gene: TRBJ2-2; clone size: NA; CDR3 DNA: TGCGCCAGCAGCCCCGGGACTCCGAACACCGGGGAGCTGTTTTTT; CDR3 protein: CASSPGTPNTGELFF
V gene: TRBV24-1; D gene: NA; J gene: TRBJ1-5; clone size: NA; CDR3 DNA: TGTGCCACCGCCTTCGGGTCTAGCAATCAGCCCCAGCATTTT; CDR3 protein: CATAFGSSNQPQHF
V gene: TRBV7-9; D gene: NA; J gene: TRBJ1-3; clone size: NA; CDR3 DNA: TGTGCCAGCAGCTTAGGAATCAGAGGGGGAAACACCATATATTTT; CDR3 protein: CASSLGIRGGNTIYF
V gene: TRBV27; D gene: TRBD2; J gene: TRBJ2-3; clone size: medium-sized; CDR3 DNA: TGTGCCAGCAGTTCCCGGGAGGGCCAGGATACGCAGTATTTT; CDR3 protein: CASSSREGQDTQYF
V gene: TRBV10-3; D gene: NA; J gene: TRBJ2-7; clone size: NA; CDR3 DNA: TGTGCCATCAGTGATCCACAGGGCTACGAGCAGTACTTC; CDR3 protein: CAISDPQGYEQYF
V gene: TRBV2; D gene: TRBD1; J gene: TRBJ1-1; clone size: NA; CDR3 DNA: TGTGCCAGCATTAGACAGGGGGCGCGAAACACTGAAGCTTTCTTT; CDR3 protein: CASIRQGARNTEAFF
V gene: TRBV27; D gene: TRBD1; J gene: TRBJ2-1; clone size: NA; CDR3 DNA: TGTGCCAGCAGTCTCCTCCCGACAGGGGGAAACTACAATGAGCAGTTCTTC; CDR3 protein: CASSLLPTGGNYNEQFF
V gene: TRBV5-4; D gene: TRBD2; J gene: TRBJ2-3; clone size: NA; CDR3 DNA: TGTGCCAGCAGCACAGGCGAGCGGGGCCAGATAACGCAGTATTTT; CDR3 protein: CASSTGERGQITQYF
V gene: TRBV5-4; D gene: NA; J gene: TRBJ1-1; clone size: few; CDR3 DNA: TGTGCCAGCAGCAAAACCGGGGGGCCGAACACTGAAGCTTTCTTT; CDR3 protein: CASSKTGGPNTEAFF
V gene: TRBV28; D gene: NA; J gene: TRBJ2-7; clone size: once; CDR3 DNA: TGTGCCAGCAGTTTAGAAGGGGTGGGCTCCTACGAGCAGTACTTC; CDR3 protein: CASSLEGVGSYEQYF
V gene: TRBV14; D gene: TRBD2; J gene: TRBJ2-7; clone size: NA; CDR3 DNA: TGTGCCAGCAGCCACTCCGGGACTAGCGGGGGGGCTCCCCTCGAGCAGTACTTC; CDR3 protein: CASSHSGTSGGAPLEQYF